A single sample gave rise to the 32 T cell receptor beta chains below, sequenced in a study of T cells after posttransplantation cyclophosphamide. Measured with immunoSEQ multiplex PCR; TCRdb has only the in-frame clones, and not every one. Of 13,000 to 15,000 clones listed, about four fifths are singletons. Material: memory CD4+ T cells sorted from PBMCs. The receptor source for this set is a man in his fifties or sixties.

The chain employs TRBV14 and TRBJ2-1, with D perhaps matching TRBD1 (6 bases). V was trimmed by 2 bases and J by 3 bases, leaving 11 bases between them. Germline V gives CDR1 SGHDN, CDR2 FVKESK. The CDR3 has 15 amino acids. CDR3 sequence reads: CASSQHEGGYNEQFF. Written as DNA, the CDR3 is TGTGCCAGCAGCCAACACGAAGGGGGCTACAATGAGCAGTTCTTC.

The rearrangement links TRBV4-2 to TRBJ1-5; TRBD1 matches at 10 bases. This CDR3 spans 15 amino acids. Germline V gene sequence: CDR1 LGHNA, CDR2 YNFKEQ. The trim removed 2 bases at V and 5 bases at J, leaving 3 bases unmatched. For the CDR3, the DNA is TGTGCCAGCAGCCAACGGACAGGGGGTGATCAGCCCCAGCATTTT. Protein product: CASSQRTGGDQPQHF.

This clone was picked up a small number of times. V and J are TRBV25-1 and TRBJ1-4; D is ambiguous. From germline, CDR1 is MGHDK and CDR2 SYGVNS. V dropped 3 bases and J dropped 6 bases, with 5 bases sitting between them. This CDR3 contains 12 residues. CDR3 DNA: TGTGCCAGCAGTGAGCTAGATGAAAAACTGTTTTTT. Its translation is CASSELDEKLFF.

V is TRBV7-3 and J is TRBJ2-1, with 8 bases lining up with TRBD2. The length of the CDR3 is 15 residues. Germline V gene sequence: CDR1 SGHTA, CDR2 FQGTGA. The trim removed 2 bases at V and 8 bases at J, leaving 8 bases unmatched. DNA for the CDR3: TGTGCCAGCAGCTTACAAGCGGGAGCCGTGGATGAGCAGTTCTTC. Translation: CASSLQAGAVDEQFF.

The rearrangement uses TRBV7-8 and TRBJ1-5, with a tentative D call TRBD1 (6 bases). Germline V gives CDR1 SGHVS, CDR2 FQNEAQ. Trimming cost V 2 bases and J 3 bases, with 11 bases left between them. The CDR3 sequence is 15 residues long. CDR3 sequence: CASSLLRDTNQPQHF. Written as DNA, the CDR3 is TGTGCCAGCAGCTTACTTCGGGACACCAATCAGCCCCAGCATTTT.

The chain recombines TRBV11-2 with TRBJ1-1; maybe TRBD1 (5 bases). CDR1 is SGHAT and CDR2 is FQNNGV in the germline V gene. The CDR3 totals 14 residues. Trimming pared 3 bases from V and 0 bases from J, leaving 8 bases between. Here the CDR3 DNA reads TGTGCCAGCAGCTTCGGGGGGTTGAACACTGAAGCTTTCTTT. Protein product: CASSFGGLNTEAFF. Full variable domain (missing parts from reference TRBV11-2 and TRBJ1-1): EAGVAQSPRYKIIEKRQSVAFWCNPISGHATLYWYQQILGQGPKLLIQFQNNGVVDDSQLPKDRFSAERLKGVDSTLKIQPAKLEDSAVYLCASSFGGLNTEAFFGQGTRLTVV.

The V and J genes are TRBV6-5 and TRBJ2-1, with 10 bases matching TRBD1. Germline V gene data show CDR1 as MNHEY and CDR2 as SVGAGI. V was pared by 5 bases and J by 5 bases, with 3 bases of the junction left unmatched. The CDR3 is 14 amino acids. The CDR3 region is CASSGDRGHNEQFF. In nucleotides, the CDR3 is TGTGCCAGCAGTGGGGACAGGGGCCACAATGAGCAGTTCTTC.

This chain connects TRBV7-2 to TRBJ1-2; D is possibly TRBD1 (6 bases). Germline CDR1 is SGHTA and CDR2 is FQGNSA. This CDR3 has 12 residues. V lost 5 bases, J lost 6 bases, and 10 bases lay in between. CDR3 DNA sequence: TGTGCCAGCAGCGTCAGGGGTGATGGCTACACCTTC. It is translated as CASSVRGDGYTF.

The chain employs TRBV28 and TRBJ1-2, with 8 positions matching TRBD1. V dropped 2 bases and J dropped 9; count of bases not matched to a gene: 11. CDR3 length: 15 amino acids. CDR1 is MDHEN and CDR2 is SYDVKM in the germline V gene. CDR3 loop: CASSLPPGTGISYTF. The DNA for the CDR3 is TGTGCCAGCAGTTTACCCCCCGGGACAGGCATAAGCTACACCTTC.

This clone was detected only a few times. Distinct nucleotide sequences in the sample also encode this CDR3. J is TRBJ1-1 and V is TRBV29-1; TRBD1 aligns across 7 bases. The CDR3 has 13 amino acids. The germline V gene encodes CDR1 SQVTM and CDR2 ANQGSEA. V was clipped by 6 bases and J by 0 bases; unmatched bases: 4. The CDR3 coding sequence is TGCAGCGTAAAACAGGGGATGAACACTGAAGCTTTCTTT. The encoded protein is CSVKQGMNTEAFF.

The chain is built from TRBV2 and TRBJ2-5; TRBD1 is a possible D gene (6 bases). Between the trimmed V and J ends, which lost 6 bases and 4 bases, there was a span of 15 bases. The CDR3 spans 14 residues. Germline values: CDR1 SNHLY, CDR2 FYNNEI. CDR3 DNA sequence: TGTGCCAGCAGCGAACAGGGAAGTGGAGAGACCCAGTACTTC. As protein: CASSEQGSGETQYF.

This clone has only a few counts. The chain joins TRBV2 to TRBJ1-5; D is possibly TRBD1 (6 bases). The CDR3 is 12 residues long. CDR1 is SNHLY and CDR2 is FYNNEI in the germline V gene. V shed 10 bases and J shed 9 bases, with 16 bases lying between them. CDR3: CATSGGSGPQHF. CDR3 in DNA: TGTGCCACCTCGGGGGGCAGCGGGCCCCAGCATTTT.

This chain links TRBV4-2 with TRBJ2-2; D may be TRBD2 (6 bases). This CDR3 is built from 11 residues. Germline V CDR1 and CDR2: LGHNA, YNFKEQ. Trimming took 7 bases from V and 7 from J, leaving 7 bases between them. The chain's CDR3 is CASMGGGELFF. In DNA form, the CDR3 reads TGTGCCAGCATGGGGGGCGGGGAGCTGTTTTTT.

The chain carries TRBV5-4 and TRBJ2-3; D ambiguous. This CDR3 region has 12 residues. Germline lookup yields CDR1 SGHNT and CDR2 YYREEE (reference sequence). Between the trimmed V and J ends, which lost 7 bases and 5 bases, there was a span of 11 bases. CDR3 amino acids: CASVSIGDTQYF. The CDR3 nucleotides are TGTGCCAGCGTTTCGATCGGAGATACGCAGTATTTT.

This clone was observed once. The chain uses TRBV6-1 and TRBJ1-5, with 7 bases fitting TRBD1. CDR3 length: 14 residues. CDR1 and CDR2 from the germline V gene are MNHNS and SASEGT. Germline trimming cut 3 bases from V and 3 bases from J; bases unmatched to any gene: 2. CDR3 sequence: CASSETGLNQPQHF. CDR3 bases: TGTGCCAGCAGTGAGACAGGGCTCAATCAGCCCCAGCATTTT.

CDR3 amino acids: CASSARQGRQETQYF. The CDR3 bases are TGTGCCAGCAGTGCCAGACAGGGCAGGCAAGAGACCCAGTACTTC. The J gene is TRBJ2-5, the V gene TRBV2; 7 nucleotides align to TRBD1. V trimming: 4 bases; J trimming: 2 bases; junction bases outside the gene matches: 7. The CDR3 contains 15 residues. Looked up from germline, CDR1 is SNHLY and CDR2 is FYNNEI.

The chain recombines TRBV5-1 with TRBJ2-2; TRBD1 might be the D (6 bases). Germline values: CDR1 SGHRS, CDR2 YFSETQ. Trimming pared 5 bases from V and 7 bases from J, leaving 12 bases between. This CDR3 is 13 amino acids long. In DNA form, the CDR3 reads TGCGCCAGCAGACAGGGTTCAAGCGGGGAGCTGTTTTTT. Translation: CASRQGSSGELFF.

V is TRBV5-5 and J is TRBJ1-1; D unresolved. CDR1 SGHKS and CDR2 YYEKEE come from the germline V gene (reference sequence). V was trimmed by 0 bases and J by 1 base, leaving 10 bases between them. The length of the CDR3 is 15 residues. CDR3 sequence: CASSLDINRNTEAFF. Here the CDR3 DNA reads TGTGCCAGCAGCTTGGATATTAACAGGAACACTGAAGCTTTCTTT.

The chain joins TRBV30 to TRBJ1-3; D uncertain. The V end was cut by 8 bases, the J end by 0 bases, with 17 bases between. Germline CDR1 reads GTSNPN; CDR2 reads SVGIG (reference sequence). The CDR3 is 15 residues long. The CDR3 sequence: CARSNLPGSGNTIYF. CDR3 in DNA: TGTGCCCGCTCTAACCTCCCCGGCTCTGGAAACACCATATATTTT.

J is TRBJ2-7 and V is TRBV2; D is unresolved. This CDR3 contains 14 residues. The ends were cut back, 3 bases at V and 6 bases at J, with 15 bases in the middle. CDR1 is SNHLY and CDR2 is FYNNEI in the germline V gene. The CDR3 DNA sequence: TGTGCCAGCAGTGATTCGGGTCCTTCGGGCGAGCAGTACTTC. Amino acid sequence: CASSDSGPSGEQYF.

The rearrangement links TRBV29-1 to TRBJ1-3, with TRBD1 identical over 7 bases. The germline gives CDR1 SQVTM, CDR2 ANQGSEA. The CDR3 has 14 amino acids. V lost 7 bases and J lost 0; bases outside the gene matches: 6. The CDR3 DNA sequence: TGCAGCGCGAAGGACAGGACCTCTGGAAACACCATATATTTT. As protein: CSAKDRTSGNTIYF.

The rearrangement joins TRBV6-1 to TRBJ2-1, with 7 bases identical to TRBD1. Germline-derived CDR1 and CDR2 are MNHNS and SASEGT. The CDR3 has 15 residues. V lost 3 bases and J lost 9; bases outside the gene matches: 11. The CDR3 region is CASSDTRQGLGEQFF. The CDR3 DNA follows: TGTGCCAGCAGTGACACTCGACAGGGTTTGGGTGAGCAGTTCTTC.

The rearrangement joins TRBV9 to TRBJ1-2, with D perhaps TRBD1 (6 bases). V lost 3 bases and J lost 2, with 14 bases in between. Germline V gives CDR1 SGDLS, CDR2 YYNGEE. The CDR3 runs 15 residues. The CDR3 here is CASSARRTENYGYTF. CDR3 nucleotide sequence: TGTGCCAGCAGCGCAAGACGGACAGAGAACTATGGCTACACCTTC. The variable domain in full, completed from reference TRBV9 and TRBJ1-2, reads DSGVTQTPKHLITATGQRVTLRCSPRSGDLSVYWYQQSLDQGLQFLIQYYNGEERAKGNILERFSAQQFPDLHSELNLSSLELGDSALYFCASSARRTENYGYTFGSGTRLTVV.

The genes are TRBV10-3 and TRBJ1-3, with no clear D. Trimming stripped 5 bases from V and 4 bases from J, with 12 bases between. CDR1 ENHRY and CDR2 SYGVKD come from the germline V gene. The CDR3 extends over 14 amino acids. The CDR3 spells CAISPDFTGNTIYF. In nucleotides, the CDR3 is TGTGCCATCAGTCCCGACTTTACCGGAAACACCATATATTTT.

The rearrangement links TRBV30 to TRBJ2-1, with 9 bases identical to TRBD2. V gave up 5 bases and J gave up 7 bases; unmatched junction bases: 0. There are 11 residues in the CDR3. Germline CDR1 and CDR2: GTSNPN and SVGIG (reference sequence). The chain's CDR3 is CAWAGGNEQFF. CDR3 in DNA: TGTGCCTGGGCGGGGGGGAATGAGCAGTTCTTC.

The chain joins TRBV5-4 to TRBJ1-5, with D unclear. Per germline, CDR1 SGHNT and CDR2 YYREEE (reference sequence). There are 16 residues in the CDR3. The ends were cut back, 0 bases at V and 0 bases at J, with 10 bases in the middle. This chain's CDR3 is CASSLGGPDSNQPQHF. In DNA, the CDR3 is TGTGCCAGCAGCTTGGGAGGGCCCGATAGCAATCAGCCCCAGCATTTT.

The rearrangement links TRBV15 to TRBJ2-5; possible D gene TRBD2, 5 bases. Germline V gene sequence: CDR1 LNHNV, CDR2 YYDKDF (reference sequence). The CDR3 extends over 13 amino acids. The germline V and J ends were trimmed by 0 bases and 5 bases, with 7 bases remaining between them. The CDR3 reads CATSRDTGETQYF. CDR3 nucleotides: TGTGCCACCAGCAGAGATACGGGGGAGACCCAGTACTTC.

The chain uses TRBV4-1 and TRBJ2-5; possible D gene TRBD1, 5 bases. CDR3 length equals 16 residues. V shed 0 bases and J shed 4 bases, with 15 bases lying between them. Germline CDR1 MGHRA, CDR2 YSYEKL. The CDR3 here is CASSQEGAGLGETQYF. DNA of the CDR3: TGCGCCAGCAGCCAAGAAGGGGCAGGGTTGGGAGAGACCCAGTACTTC.

CDR3 nucleotides: TGCGCCAGCAGCCTGCAACCTCTGGGGCAGAAGGGAAACACCATATATTTT. This gives the protein CASSLQPLGQKGNTIYF. The chain uses TRBV5-1 and TRBJ1-3, with D tentatively TRBD1 (5 bases). V dropped 4 bases and J dropped 4 bases, with 21 bases sitting between them. Germline V CDR1 and CDR2: SGHRS, YFSETQ. This CDR3 has 17 residues.

The chain carries TRBV2 and TRBJ2-1, with 14 bases fitting TRBD2. The CDR3 runs to 15 residues. V was clipped by 4 bases and J by 8 bases; unmatched bases: 4. Germline CDR1 reads SNHLY; CDR2 reads FYNNEI. The CDR3 sequence is CASSGEGLAGDEQFF. CDR3 in DNA: TGTGCCAGCAGTGGAGAGGGACTAGCGGGAGATGAGCAGTTCTTC.

The rearrangement uses TRBV6-6 and TRBJ1-5, with 7 nucleotides matching TRBD1. The CDR3 sequence is 15 residues long. With 5 bases clipped from V and 7 bases from J, the junction kept 11 bases outside the gene matches. Germline V CDR1 and CDR2: MNHNY, SVGAGI (reference sequence). The DNA for the CDR3 is TGTGCCAGCAGTCCCCAGGGGGACAATCGGCAGCCCCAGCATTTT. This translates into CASSPQGDNRQPQHF.

To note about this clone: Given the absence of the conserved phenylalanine or tryptophan at the CDR3 end, a read error is likely. The V call is TRBV5-6, the J call TRBJ1-1, with D perhaps matching TRBD1 (5 bases). The V and J ends lost 5 bases and 3 bases respectively, with 17 bases between them. Germline V gene sequence: CDR1 SGHDT, CDR2 YYEEEE. The CDR3 contains 15 residues. CDR3 loop: CASRSPGDVYTEAFL. In nucleotides, the CDR3 is TGTGCCAGCAGGTCCCCGGGGGATGTTTACACTGAAGCTTTCCTT.